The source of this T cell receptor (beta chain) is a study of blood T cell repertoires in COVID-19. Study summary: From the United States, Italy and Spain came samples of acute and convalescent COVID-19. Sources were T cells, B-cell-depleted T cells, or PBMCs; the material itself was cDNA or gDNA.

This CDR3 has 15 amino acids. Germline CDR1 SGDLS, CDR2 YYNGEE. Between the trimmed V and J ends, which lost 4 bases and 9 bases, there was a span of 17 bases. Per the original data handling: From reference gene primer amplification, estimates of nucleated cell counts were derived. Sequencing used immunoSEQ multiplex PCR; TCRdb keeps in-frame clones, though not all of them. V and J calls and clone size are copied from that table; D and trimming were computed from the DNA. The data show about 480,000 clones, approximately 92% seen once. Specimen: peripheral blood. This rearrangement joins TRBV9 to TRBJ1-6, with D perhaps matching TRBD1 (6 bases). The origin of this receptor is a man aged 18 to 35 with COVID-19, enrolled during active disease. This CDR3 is CASSSTTGESSPLHF. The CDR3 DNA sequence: TGTGCCAGCAGCTCGACGACAGGAGAGAGTTCACCCCTCCACTTT.